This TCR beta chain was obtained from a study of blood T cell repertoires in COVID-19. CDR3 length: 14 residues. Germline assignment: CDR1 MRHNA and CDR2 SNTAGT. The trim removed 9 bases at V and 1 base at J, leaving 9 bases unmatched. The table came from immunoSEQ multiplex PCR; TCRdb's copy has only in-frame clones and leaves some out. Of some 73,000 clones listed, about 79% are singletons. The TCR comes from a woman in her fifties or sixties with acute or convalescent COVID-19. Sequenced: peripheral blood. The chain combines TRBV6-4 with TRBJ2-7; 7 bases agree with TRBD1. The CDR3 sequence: CARGTVGLSYEQYF. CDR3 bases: TGTGCCAGGGGGACAGTCGGATTATCCTACGAGCAGTACTTC.